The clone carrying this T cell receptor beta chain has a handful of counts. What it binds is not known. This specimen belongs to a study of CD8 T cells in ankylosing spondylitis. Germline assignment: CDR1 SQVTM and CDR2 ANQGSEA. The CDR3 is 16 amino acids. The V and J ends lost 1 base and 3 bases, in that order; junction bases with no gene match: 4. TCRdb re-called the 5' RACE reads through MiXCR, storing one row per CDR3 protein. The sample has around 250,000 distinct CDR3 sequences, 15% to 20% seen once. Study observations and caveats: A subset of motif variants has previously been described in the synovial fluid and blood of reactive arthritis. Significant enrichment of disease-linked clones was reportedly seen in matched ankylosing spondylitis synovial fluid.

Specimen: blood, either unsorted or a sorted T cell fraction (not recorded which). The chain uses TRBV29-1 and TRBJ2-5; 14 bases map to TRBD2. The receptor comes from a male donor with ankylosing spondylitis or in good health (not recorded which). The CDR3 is CSVEGWGLAGEETQYF. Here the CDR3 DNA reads TGCAGCGTTGAAGGTTGGGGACTAGCGGGAGAAGAGACCCAGTACTTC.